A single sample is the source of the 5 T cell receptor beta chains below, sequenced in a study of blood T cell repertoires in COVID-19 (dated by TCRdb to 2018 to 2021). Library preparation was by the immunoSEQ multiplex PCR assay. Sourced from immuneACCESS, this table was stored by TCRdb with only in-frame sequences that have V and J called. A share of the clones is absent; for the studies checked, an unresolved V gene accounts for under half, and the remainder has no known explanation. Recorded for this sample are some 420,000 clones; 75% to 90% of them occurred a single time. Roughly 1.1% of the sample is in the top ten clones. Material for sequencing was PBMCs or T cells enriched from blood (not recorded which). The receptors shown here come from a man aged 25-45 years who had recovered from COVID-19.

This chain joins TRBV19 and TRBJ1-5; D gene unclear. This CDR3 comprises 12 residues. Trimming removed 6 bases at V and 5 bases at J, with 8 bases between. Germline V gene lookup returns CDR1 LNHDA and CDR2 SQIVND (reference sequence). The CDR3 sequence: CASSRRDQPQHF. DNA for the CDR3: TGTGCCAGTAGCAGACGGGATCAGCCCCAGCATTTT.

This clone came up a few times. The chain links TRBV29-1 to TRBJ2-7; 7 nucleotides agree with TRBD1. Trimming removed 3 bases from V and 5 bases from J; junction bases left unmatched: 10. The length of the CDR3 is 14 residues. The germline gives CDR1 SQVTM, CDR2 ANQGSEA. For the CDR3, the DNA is TGCAGCGTTGAGGTCGCACAGGGGAACCACGAGCAGTACTTC. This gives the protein CSVEVAQGNHEQYF.

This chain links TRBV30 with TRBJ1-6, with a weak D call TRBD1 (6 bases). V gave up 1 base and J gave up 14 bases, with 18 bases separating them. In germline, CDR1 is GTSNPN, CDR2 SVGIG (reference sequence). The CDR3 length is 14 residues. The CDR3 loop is CAWSAQGSPGTLHF. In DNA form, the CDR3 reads TGTGCCTGGAGTGCCCAGGGGTCCCCCGGCACCCTCCACTTT.

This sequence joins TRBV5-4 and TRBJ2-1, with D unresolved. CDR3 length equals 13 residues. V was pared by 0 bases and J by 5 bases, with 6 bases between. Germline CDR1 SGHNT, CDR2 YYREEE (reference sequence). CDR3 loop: CASSLVVDNEQFF. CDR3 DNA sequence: TGTGCCAGCAGCTTGGTGGTAGACAATGAGCAGTTCTTC.

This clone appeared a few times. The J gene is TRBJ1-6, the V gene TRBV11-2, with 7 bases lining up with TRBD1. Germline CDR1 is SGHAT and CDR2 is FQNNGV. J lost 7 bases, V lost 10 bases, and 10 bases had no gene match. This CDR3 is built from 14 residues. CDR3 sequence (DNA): TGTGCCACCTCTCTCGCAGGGGGGAATTCACCCCTCCACTTT. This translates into CATSLAGGNSPLHF.